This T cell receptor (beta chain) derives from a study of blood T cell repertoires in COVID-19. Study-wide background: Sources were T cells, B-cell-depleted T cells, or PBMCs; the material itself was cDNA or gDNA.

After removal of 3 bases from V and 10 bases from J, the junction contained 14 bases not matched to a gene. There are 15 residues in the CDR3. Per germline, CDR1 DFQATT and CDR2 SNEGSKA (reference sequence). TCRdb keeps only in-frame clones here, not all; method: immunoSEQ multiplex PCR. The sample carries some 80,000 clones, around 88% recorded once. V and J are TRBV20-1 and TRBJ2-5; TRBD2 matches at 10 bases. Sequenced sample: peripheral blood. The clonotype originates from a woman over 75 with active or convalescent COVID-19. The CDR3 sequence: CSASAGLAVLSYQYF. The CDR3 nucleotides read TGCAGTGCTAGTGCTGGACTAGCGGTCCTTTCCTACCAGTACTTC.